This entry lists 31 T cell receptor beta chains sequenced from one sample in a study of early T cells in non-severe SARS-CoV-2 infection. TCRdb re-derived calls from the 5' RACE reads in MiXCR, one entry per CDR3 protein. Here the sample spans just over 70,000 distinct CDR3 sequences, roughly an eighth being singletons. Sequenced: whole blood. The receptors stem from an adult who was a healthcare worker with PCR-confirmed SARS-CoV-2 infection or an uninfected control (not recorded which).

In its sample, this clonotype was seen many times. CDR3 DNA sequence: TGTGCCAGCACCCACCGCGGGGGTGAGGGAACCGGGGAGCTGTTTTTT. Residues: CASTHRGGEGTGELFF. This chain joins TRBV6-1 and TRBJ2-2; TRBD2 aligns across 7 bases. This CDR3 contains 16 residues. Trimming took 7 bases from V and 5 from J; bases not matched to a gene: 13. In germline, CDR1 is MNHNS, CDR2 SASEGT.

Many counts were recorded for this clonotype. V and J are TRBV6-5 and TRBJ2-1; 9 bases line up with TRBD2. The germline CDR1 and CDR2 sequences are MNHEY and SVGAGI. CDR3 length equals 12 residues. After removal of 7 bases from V and 6 bases from J, the junction contained 1 base not matched to a gene. The CDR3: CASTTSGNEQFF. The CDR3 region has the DNA TGTGCCAGCACGACTAGCGGCAATGAGCAGTTCTTC.

This clonotype has ten or more counts. The CDR3 DNA follows: TGTGCCAGCAGTGCCGGGACAGGGTATTCACCCCTCCACTTT. Protein product: CASSAGTGYSPLHF. The V call is TRBV27, the J call TRBJ1-6, with 9 bases that match TRBD1. The length of the CDR3 is 14 residues. Germline loops: CDR1 MNHEY, CDR2 SMNVEV (reference sequence). V was pared by 5 bases and J by 8 bases, with 4 bases of the junction left unmatched.

The sample holds many counts of this clonotype. The chain combines TRBV7-2 with TRBJ2-7; maybe TRBD1 (5 bases). The V gene lost 4 bases and the J gene lost 0 bases, with 10 bases spanning the gap. From germline, CDR1 is SGHTA and CDR2 FQGNSA. This CDR3 comprises 14 residues. This CDR3 is CASSSTVFSYEQYF. CDR3 nucleotides: TGTGCCAGCAGCTCGACAGTTTTCTCCTACGAGCAGTACTTC.

Many counts were recorded for this clonotype. V usage is TRBV7-9 and J usage is TRBJ1-3; D not resolved. There are 15 residues in the CDR3. Per germline, CDR1 SEHNR and CDR2 FQNEAQ (reference sequence). Trimming took 3 bases from V and 1 from J, leaving 10 bases between them. CDR3: CASSFPSASGNTIYF. DNA of the CDR3: TGTGCCAGCAGCTTCCCTTCGGCATCTGGAAACACCATATATTTT.

This clonotype was observed many times. V gene TRBV7-2 combines with J gene TRBJ2-1, with D perhaps matching TRBD1 or TRBD2 (5 bases each). V dropped 7 bases and J dropped 6 bases, with 19 bases sitting between them. The CDR3 length is 15 residues. The V gene's germline CDR1 is SGHTA and CDR2 FQGNSA. The CDR3 sequence: CASTLSGTGRNEQFF. CDR3 nucleotide sequence: TGTGCCAGCACCCTGTCCGGGACGGGACGCAATGAGCAGTTCTTC.

This clonotype has a count of ten or more. The CDR3 DNA is TGTGCCAGCACCGATCGTAGGGGGCAGGGTTCACCCCTCCACTTT. Translation gives CASTDRRGQGSPLHF. The J gene is TRBJ1-6, the V gene TRBV12-3 or TRBV12-4; TRBD1 agrees at 7 bases. The CDR3 is 15 amino acids. J lost 9 bases, V lost 7 bases, and 12 bases had no gene match.

The CDR3 DNA is TGTGCCAGCATCGGACAGGGGGTCTACGAGCAGTACTTC. This translates into CASIGQGVYEQYF. V usage is TRBV28 and J usage is TRBJ2-7, with 10 bases lining up with TRBD1. With 7 bases clipped from V and 3 bases from J, the junction kept 3 bases outside the gene matches. Germline CDR1 and CDR2: MDHEN and SYDVKM. CDR3 length: 13 residues.

This clonotype was counted at least ten times. The chain is built from TRBV21-1 and TRBJ2-7; the listed D gene, TRBD2, was not tested against the DNA. TRBV21-1 is given as a pseudogene. CDR3 length equals 15 residues. The CDR3 DNA is TGTGCCAGCAGCAAAGGACACGATAGACTACGGGAGCAGTACTTC. Its translation: CASSKGHDRLREQYF.

This clonotype was picked up many times. The rearrangement joins TRBV27 to TRBJ1-2; D is perhaps TRBD1 (6 bases). Germline CDR1 MNHEY, CDR2 SMNVEV (reference sequence). V shed 5 bases and J shed 4 bases, with 11 bases lying between them. This CDR3 is 13 amino acids long. The CDR3 loop reads CASSPQGSYGYTF. In DNA form, the CDR3 reads TGTGCCAGCAGTCCGCAGGGGAGCTATGGCTACACCTTC.

Ten or more counts support this clonotype. V gene TRBV28 combines with J gene TRBJ1-4, with TRBD1 matching over 7 bases. Looked up from germline, CDR1 is MDHEN and CDR2 is SYDVKM. This CDR3 is 14 amino acids long. Trimming cost V 2 bases and J 7 bases; bases outside gene matches: 4. Here the CDR3 reads CASSLETGSEKLFF. In DNA form, the CDR3 reads TGTGCCAGCAGTTTAGAGACAGGGTCTGAAAAACTGTTTTTT.

This chain uses TRBV7-2 with TRBJ1-2; D gene ambiguous. The CDR3 contains 14 residues. V shed 4 bases and J shed 9 bases, with 18 bases lying between them. Germline values: CDR1 SGHTA, CDR2 FQGNSA. The CDR3 loop reads CASSSVYKGMSYTF. In DNA form, the CDR3 reads TGTGCCAGCAGCTCCGTCTATAAGGGAATGAGCTACACCTTC.

The sample holds many counts of this clonotype. The V gene is TRBV12-3 or TRBV12-4, the J gene TRBJ2-2; maybe TRBD2 (5 bases). The germline V and J ends were trimmed by 2 bases and 4 bases, with 11 bases remaining between them. This CDR3 spans 15 amino acids. The CDR3 sequence is CASSLRSAGTGELFF. The CDR3 region has the DNA TGTGCCAGCAGTTTAAGGTCGGCGGGCACCGGGGAGCTGTTTTTT.

V is TRBV20-1 and J is TRBJ1-1; D not resolved. The V and J ends lost 7 bases and 4 bases respectively, with 16 bases between them. The CDR3 is 13 residues long. In germline, CDR1 is DFQATT, CDR2 SNEGSKA (reference sequence). The CDR3 DNA sequence: TGCAGTGTCGAGTGGGGTGGGATCACTGAAGCTTTCTTT. Its protein is CSVEWGGITEAFF.

This clonotype was seen repeatedly, ten times or more. V is TRBV7-9 and J is TRBJ2-1; no definite D call. Germline-derived CDR1 and CDR2 are SEHNR and FQNEAQ (reference sequence). The ends were cut back, 5 bases at V and 6 bases at J, with 20 bases in the middle. The CDR3 has 16 amino acids. CDR3 amino acids: CASSHVYRAPANEQFF. The CDR3 region has the DNA TGTGCCAGCAGCCACGTATATAGGGCCCCGGCCAATGAGCAGTTCTTC.

Many counts were recorded for this clonotype. The chain employs TRBV11-2 and TRBJ2-3, with a weak D call TRBD2 (5 bases). The CDR3 has 14 residues. V was pared by 2 bases and J by 4 bases, with 10 bases between. Looked up from germline, CDR1 is SGHAT and CDR2 is FQNNGV. The DNA for the CDR3 is TGTGCCAGCAGCTTAATGGAGGCGGCAGATACGCAGTATTTT. This gives the protein CASSLMEAADTQYF.

The chain links TRBV9 to TRBJ2-3; D possibly corresponds to TRBD1 (6 bases). The ends were cut back, 4 bases at V and 1 base at J, with 13 bases in the middle. The germline CDR1 and CDR2 sequences are SGDLS and YYNGEE. This CDR3 is 15 amino acids long. This CDR3 reads CASSPGAIRTDTQYF. The CDR3 region has the DNA TGTGCCAGCAGCCCAGGGGCTATCCGCACAGATACGCAGTATTTT.

Many counts were recorded for this clonotype. This chain uses TRBV29-1 with TRBJ1-3; D not resolved. The CDR3 loop spans 14 amino acids. Trimming cost V 1 base and J 0 bases, with 7 bases left between them. CDR1 and CDR2 (germline): SQVTM, ANQGSEA. CDR3 protein: CSVEGRSSGNTIYF. For the CDR3, the DNA is TGCAGCGTTGAAGGGCGAAGCTCTGGAAACACCATATATTTT.

There are many counts of this clonotype. J is TRBJ2-3 and V is TRBV7-4, with unresolved D. Trimming left V 5 bases short and J 4 bases short, with 19 bases between. CDR1 and CDR2 from the germline V gene are SGHVT and SQSDAQ. The CDR3 totals 16 residues. The CDR3 coding sequence is TGTGCCAGCAGCCTCGGACCGCGAACTACTGCAGATACGCAGTATTTT. Translated, it gives CASSLGPRTTADTQYF.

With respect to this clonotype: A much more abundant neighbour one base away suggests this may be a read error. V usage is TRBV4-2 and J usage is TRBJ2-3, with 10 bases matching TRBD1. The junction had 10 bases not matched to a gene; V was cut back by 0 bases and J by 4 bases. Germline CDR1 and CDR2: LGHNA and YNFKEQ. CDR3 length: 18 residues. CDR3 nucleotides: TGTGCCAGCAGCCAAGAATTTTTGGGACAGGGGTTTGCAGATACGCAGTATTTT. Amino acid sequence: CASSQEFLGQGFADTQYF.

This clonotype was observed many times. The rearrangement joins TRBV28 to TRBJ2-7, with 7 nucleotides matching TRBD1. CDR1 and CDR2 (germline): MDHEN, SYDVKM. CDR3 size: 14 residues. V lost 2 bases, J lost 3 bases, and 4 bases stayed unmatched. The CDR3 here is CASSLRGQIYEQYF. CDR3 nucleotide sequence: TGTGCCAGCAGTTTAAGGGGACAGATCTACGAGCAGTACTTC. The full variable domain, with the rest looked up from reference TRBV28 and TRBJ2-7, is DVKVTQSSRYLVKRTGEKVFLECVQDMDHENMFWYRQDPGLGLRLIYFSYDVKMKEKGDIPEGYSVSREKKERFSLILESASTNQTSMYLCASSLRGQIYEQYFGPGTRLTVT.

A remark on this clonotype: One base away lies a much larger clone, so this may be a sequencing read error. J is TRBJ2-7 and V is TRBV9; TRBD2 might be the D (6 bases). CDR3 size: 15 residues. Per germline, CDR1 SGDLS and CDR2 YYNGEE. DNA for the CDR3: TGTGTCAGCAGCGTAGCTCCGGGGGACTCCTACGAGCAGTACTTC. It is translated as CVSSVAPGDSYEQYF.

The J gene is TRBJ1-2, the V gene TRBV29-1; a possible D gene is TRBD1 (5 bases). CDR1 is SQVTM, CDR2 ANQGSEA, per germline. The CDR3 covers 11 residues. In nucleotides, the CDR3 is TGCACGCTTAGGGGTCTTGACGGCTACACCTTC. Protein: CTLRGLDGYTF.

The chain carries TRBV20-1 and TRBJ2-3; 7 bases are shared with TRBD2. The CDR3 totals 15 residues. Germline V gene sequence: CDR1 DFQATT, CDR2 SNEGSKA (reference sequence). The J segment lost 1 base and the V segment lost 0 bases, leaving 4 bases of the junction unmatched. Written as DNA, the CDR3 is TGCAGTGCTAGAGATTTAAGCGGGGGCACAGATACGCAGTATTTT. It encodes CSARDLSGGTDTQYF.

This clonotype was seen many times. CDR3 sequence reads: CASSPEMNSYNEQFF. Written as DNA, the CDR3 is TGTGCCAGCAGCCCAGAGATGAACTCCTACAATGAGCAGTTCTTC. The J gene is TRBJ2-1, the V gene TRBV3-1; no firm D call. This CDR3 has 15 amino acids. Trimming left V 4 bases short and J 0 bases short, with 10 bases between. Germline lookup yields CDR1 LGHDT and CDR2 YNNKEL (reference sequence).

This clonotype has ten or more counts. The chain has TRBV2 and TRBJ2-1; D may correspond to TRBD1 or TRBD2 (5 bases each). V lost 6 bases, J lost 4 bases, and 13 bases lay in between. This CDR3 is 14 amino acids long. Germline assignment: CDR1 SNHLY and CDR2 FYNNEI. The DNA of the CDR3 is TGTGCCAGCAGATTTGGGGACCATTACAATGAGCAGTTCTTC. Translating it yields CASRFGDHYNEQFF.

The V gene is TRBV29-1, the J gene TRBJ2-5, with 7 nucleotides matching TRBD1. The germline gives CDR1 SQVTM, CDR2 ANQGSEA. CDR3 length: 14 amino acids. Trimming took 3 bases from V and 2 from J; bases not matched to a gene: 6. CDR3 in amino acids: CSVESQGVQETQYF. The CDR3 coding sequence is TGCAGCGTTGAGAGCCAGGGGGTACAAGAGACCCAGTACTTC.

The sample holds a few counts of this clonotype. This sequence joins TRBV6-5 and TRBJ2-7; 10 nucleotides align to TRBD1. The CDR3 is 15 amino acids. CDR1 is MNHEY, CDR2 SVGAGI, per germline. V lost 8 bases, J lost 0 bases, and 7 bases stayed unmatched. CDR3 protein: CASAAGTGVSYEQYF. The CDR3 DNA follows: TGTGCCAGCGCCGCCGGGACAGGGGTCTCCTACGAGCAGTACTTC.

The J gene is TRBJ1-2, the V gene TRBV2; no firm D call. Germline assignment: CDR1 SNHLY and CDR2 FYNNEI. The V and J ends lost 7 bases and 10 bases respectively, with 16 bases between them. The CDR3 is 12 amino acids. CDR3 bases: TGTGCCAGCACCGTATACGGACGAGACTACACCTTC. This codes for CASTVYGRDYTF.

This clonotype was counted many times. V and J are TRBV7-6 and TRBJ1-2; no firm D call. This CDR3 is built from 13 residues. The ends were cut back, 3 bases at V and 8 bases at J, with 13 bases in the middle. Germline V gives CDR1 SGHVS, CDR2 FNYEAQ. In DNA form, the CDR3 reads TGTGCCAGCAGCTTTCGGGATGGGGAAGGCTACACCTTC. Protein: CASSFRDGEGYTF.

V gene TRBV10-3 combines with J gene TRBJ2-7, with D possibly matching TRBD1 (5 bases). CDR3 length: 13 amino acids. The germline CDR1 and CDR2 sequences are ENHRY and SYGVKD. Trimming left V 3 bases short and J 2 bases short, with 8 bases between. The CDR3 is CAISDLGPYEQYF. The CDR3 DNA follows: TGTGCCATCAGTGACCTGGGGCCCTACGAGCAGTACTTC.